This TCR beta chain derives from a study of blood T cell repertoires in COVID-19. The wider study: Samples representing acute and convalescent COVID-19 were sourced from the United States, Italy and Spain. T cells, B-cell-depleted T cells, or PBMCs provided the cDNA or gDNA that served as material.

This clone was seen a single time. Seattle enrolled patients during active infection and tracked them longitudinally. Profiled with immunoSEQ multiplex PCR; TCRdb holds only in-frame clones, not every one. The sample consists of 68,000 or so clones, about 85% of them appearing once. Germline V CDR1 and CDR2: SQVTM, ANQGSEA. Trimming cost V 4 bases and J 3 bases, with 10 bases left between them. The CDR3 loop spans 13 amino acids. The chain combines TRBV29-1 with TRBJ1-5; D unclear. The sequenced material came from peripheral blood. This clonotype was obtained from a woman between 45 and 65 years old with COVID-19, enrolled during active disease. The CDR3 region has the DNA TGCAGCGTTGCAGGAAGTTCCAATCAGCCCCAGCATTTT. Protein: CSVAGSSNQPQHF.